Detailed here is one TCR beta chain. Sequencing used immunoSEQ multiplex PCR; TCRdb keeps in-frame clones, though not all of them. The table records hundreds of thousands of clones, 85% of them present only once. This sample stems from a study of blood T cell repertoires in COVID-19. Study-level information: Nucleic acid was either cDNA or gDNA, and it came from T cells, B-cell-depleted T cells, or PBMCs.

CDR3 length: 18 residues. Residents of 24 US areas, aged roughly 18 to 89 years, made up the participants. A case of COVID-19 had been met by exposed participants within 2 weeks before study entry. The source of this sequence is a woman in her twenties or thirties who had been exposed to COVID-19. The rearrangement joins TRBV1 to TRBJ1-5; the table's D gene call, TRBD1, was not cross checked with the DNA. TRBV1 is given as a pseudogene. Sample: PBMCs or T cells enriched from blood (not recorded which). As DNA, the CDR3 is TGCACCAGCAGCCAAGATCAGAGCCGGACATATAGCAATCAGCCCCAGCATTTT. It is translated as CTSSQDQSRTYSNQPQHF.